The 15 T cell receptor beta chains given below trace back to one sample, sequenced in a study of blood T cell repertoires in COVID-19. Some clones are missing from TCRdb's copy, which holds only in-frame ones; the method was immunoSEQ multiplex PCR. The sample includes 150,000 to 200,000 clones, about 81% of them seen just once. Sequenced material: peripheral blood. All receptors derive from a woman older than 75 with COVID-19, enrolled during active disease.

In DNA, the CDR3 is TGCGCCAGCAGCTTGGAGTTAGCGGGTGCCAATGAGCAGTTCTTC. The encoded protein is CASSLELAGANEQFF. The chain employs TRBV5-1 and TRBJ2-1; 7 nucleotides line up with TRBD2. V gave up 0 bases and J gave up 6 bases; unmatched junction bases: 6. The CDR3 extends over 15 amino acids. Germline loops: CDR1 SGHRS, CDR2 YFSETQ.

This sequence joins TRBV5-1 and TRBJ1-1, with TRBD1 identical over 8 bases. The ends lost 5 bases at V and 5 bases at J; junction bases unmatched: 14. CDR1 and CDR2 from the germline V gene are SGHRS and YFSETQ. The length of the CDR3 is 16 residues. The CDR3 nucleotides are TGCGCCAGCAGGGCATCGGACAGGGCTCATGAAACTGAAGCTTTCTTT. It is translated as CASRASDRAHETEAFF.

This chain connects TRBV7-2 to TRBJ2-7; 11 nucleotides match TRBD2. CDR3 length equals 15 residues. Per the germline V gene, CDR1 is SGHTA and CDR2 is FQGNSA. With 5 bases clipped from V and 7 bases from J, the junction kept 10 bases outside the gene matches. This CDR3 reads CASSKLAGDPWEQYF. In DNA, the CDR3 is TGTGCCAGCAGCAAACTAGCGGGGGACCCCTGGGAGCAGTACTTC.

The chain employs TRBV4-1 and TRBJ1-2; D is uncertain. There are 15 residues in the CDR3. The V end lost 1 base, the J end lost 0 bases, and 9 bases lay between the germline ends. The germline CDR1 and CDR2 sequences are MGHRA and YSYEKL. The DNA of the CDR3 is TGCGCCAGCAGCCAAGCGACAACCGCTAACTATGGCTACACCTTC. The encoded protein is CASSQATTANYGYTF.

This chain links TRBV16 with TRBJ1-2, with 8 bases matching TRBD1. The CDR3 consists of 18 residues. The J segment lost 8 bases and the V segment lost 4 bases, leaving 21 bases of the junction unmatched. CDR1 is KGHSY and CDR2 is FQNENV in the germline V gene. The CDR3 reads CASSPDRQGILHPAGYTF. The CDR3 DNA reads as TGTGCCAGCAGCCCCGATCGACAGGGGATCCTCCACCCGGCCGGCTACACCTTC. The full variable domain, its missing parts supplied by reference TRBV16 and TRBJ1-2, is GEEVAQTPKHLVRGEGQKAKLYCAPIKGHSYVFWYQQVLKNEFKFLISFQNENVFDETGMPKERFSAKCLPNSPCSLEIQATKLEDSAVYFCASSPDRQGILHPAGYTFGSGTRLTVV.

The sample holds a few counts of this clone. The V call is TRBV7-9, the J call TRBJ2-5; 7 bases fit TRBD1. CDR1 SEHNR and CDR2 FQNEAQ come from the germline V gene (reference sequence). This CDR3 has 13 amino acids. Trimming cost V 8 bases and J 5 bases; bases outside gene matches: 8. The CDR3 is CASSRVQGETQYF. CDR3 nucleotides: TGTGCCAGCTCCCGGGTACAGGGGGAGACCCAGTACTTC.

This chain uses TRBV5-1 with TRBJ2-5; 9 bases map to TRBD2. Trimming removed 0 bases from V and 1 base from J; junction bases left unmatched: 7. The CDR3 sequence is 17 residues long. Germline-derived CDR1 and CDR2 are SGHRS and YFSETQ. The CDR3 sequence is CASSLAPSGTTQETQYF. The DNA of the CDR3 is TGCGCCAGCAGCTTGGCTCCTAGCGGGACCACCCAAGAGACCCAGTACTTC.

The chain recombines TRBV13 with TRBJ1-1, with TRBD1 as a possible D gene (6 bases). Germline V gene lookup returns CDR1 PRHDT and CDR2 FYEKMQ (reference sequence). The CDR3 extends over 15 amino acids. The V and J ends lost 3 bases and 3 bases respectively, with 14 bases between them. The CDR3 region is CASSLNRVRDTEAFF. In DNA form, the CDR3 reads TGTGCCAGCAGCTTGAACAGGGTAAGGGACACTGAAGCTTTCTTT.

This sequence joins TRBV11-2 and TRBJ2-3; D not resolved. From germline, CDR1 is SGHAT and CDR2 FQNNGV. This CDR3 is 14 amino acids long. V lost 0 bases and J 2 bases, leaving 6 bases between the germline ends. In nucleotides, the CDR3 is TGTGCCAGCAGCTTAGAGTACTCCACAGATACGCAGTATTTT. This encodes CASSLEYSTDTQYF. Based on the CDR3 plus reference TRBV11-2 and TRBJ2-3, the full variable domain is EAGVAQSPRYKIIEKRQSVAFWCNPISGHATLYWYQQILGQGPKLLIQFQNNGVVDDSQLPKDRFSAERLKGVDSTLKIQPAKLEDSAVYLCASSLEYSTDTQYFGPGTRLTVL.

The chain couples TRBV30 to TRBJ1-6; 8 bases fit TRBD1. The CDR3 is 15 residues long. With 1 base clipped from V and 10 bases from J, the junction kept 9 bases outside the gene matches. Germline loops: CDR1 GTSNPN, CDR2 SVGIG (reference sequence). The CDR3 here is CAWSGTSGGRSPLHF. The DNA of the CDR3 is TGTGCCTGGAGTGGAACTTCAGGGGGCCGGTCACCCCTCCACTTT.

This chain links TRBV30 with TRBJ1-6, with D uncertain. The germline V gene encodes CDR1 GTSNPN and CDR2 SVGIG (reference sequence). Trimming stripped 0 bases from V and 10 bases from J, with 10 bases between. The CDR3 extends over 13 amino acids. The CDR3 is CAWSVSLESPLHF. CDR3 DNA sequence: TGTGCCTGGAGTGTGTCCTTGGAGTCACCCCTCCACTTT. The variable domain in full, with the rest retrieved from reference TRBV30 and TRBJ1-6, is SQTIHQWPATLVQPVGSPLSLECTVEGTSNPNLYWYRQAAGRGLQLLFYSVGIGQISSEVPQNLSASRPQDRQFILSSKKLLLSDSGFYLCAWSVSLESPLHFGNGTRLTVT.

V usage is TRBV9 and J usage is TRBJ1-1; TRBD1 aligns across 7 bases. CDR1 is SGDLS, CDR2 YYNGEE, per germline. Germline trimming cut 3 bases from V and 8 bases from J; bases unmatched to any gene: 4. The CDR3 length is 12 residues. The CDR3 DNA reads TGTGCCAGCAGCGCGCGACAGGGAGAAGCTTTCTTT. Encoded protein: CASSARQGEAFF.

J is TRBJ2-5 and V is TRBV19, with TRBD2 as a possible D gene (5 bases). CDR1 is LNHDA, CDR2 SQIVND, per germline (reference sequence). CDR3 length: 15 residues. Trimming shortened V by 1 base and J by 3 bases, and 12 bases separated the two germline ends. Written as DNA, the CDR3 is TGTGCCAGTAGTATAGCGGGATCGGAGAAAGAGACCCAGTACTTC. Its protein product is CASSIAGSEKETQYF.

This clone has at least ten counts. The chain links TRBV4-3 to TRBJ1-5; D not resolved. CDR3 length equals 16 residues. CDR1 is LGHNA, CDR2 YSLEER, per germline. Trimming pared 0 bases from V and 6 bases from J, leaving 15 bases between. CDR3 region: CASSQDRRGGLQPQHF. For the CDR3, the DNA is TGCGCCAGCAGCCAAGATCGTCGGGGAGGGCTTCAGCCCCAGCATTTT.

The rearrangement joins TRBV6-1 to TRBJ2-5; D is possibly TRBD1 (6 bases). The CDR3 length is 14 residues. The V gene lost 2 bases and the J gene lost 5 bases, with 12 bases spanning the gap. The V gene's germline CDR1 is MNHNS and CDR2 SASEGT. The CDR3: CASSETGRGETQYF. DNA of the CDR3: TGTGCCAGCAGTGAAACAGGGCGAGGTGAGACCCAGTACTTC.